Presented here are 23 T cell receptor beta chains from one specimen sequenced in a study of Graves' ophthalmopathy and Graves' hyperthyroidism. Amplified TCR beta CDR3 regions were obtained using RNA transcripts as template. An initial RT-PCR round employing HTBI primers preceded a second-round multiplex PCR. TCRdb re-called the multiplex PCR reads with MiXCR, one entry per CDR3 protein. The repertoire holds hundreds of thousands of distinct CDR3 sequences, 45% to 55% seen once, with around half in the top ten. Material for sequencing was peripheral blood. The origin of the receptors is an adult man with Graves' ophthalmopathy.

Concerning this clonotype itself: One junction end disagrees with the germline gene, perhaps due to a read error. This chain connects TRBV2 to TRBJ1-4; 8 bases map to TRBD1. The CDR3 contains 13 residues. Germline V CDR1 and CDR2: SNHLY, FYNNEI. Written as DNA, the CDR3 is TGTGCCAGCAGCAGGACAGGGAATGAAAAACTGTCTTTT. This gives the protein CASSRTGNEKLSF.

This clonotype was seen only a few times. This rearrangement joins TRBV3-1 to TRBJ1-2, with a weak D call TRBD1 (5 bases). V was clipped by 1 base and J by 7 bases, with 10 bases between them. Germline assignment: CDR1 LGHDT and CDR2 YNNKEL (reference sequence). The CDR3 is made up of 13 amino acids. CDR3 DNA sequence: TGTGCCAGCAGCCAAGCGCAGGGTGGTGGCTACACCTTC. Amino acid sequence: CASSQAQGGGYTF.

The chain links TRBV7-6 to TRBJ2-7; 10 bases line up with TRBD2. This CDR3 has 16 residues. CDR1 and CDR2 from the germline V gene are SGHVS and FNYEAQ. V lost 1 base, J lost 6 bases, and 9 bases stayed unmatched. The CDR3 loop reads CASSLVASGRVFEQYF. CDR3 DNA: TGTGCCAGCAGCTTAGTTGCTAGCGGGAGAGTCTTCGAGCAGTACTTC.

This clonotype was seen just once. The chain couples TRBV2 to TRBJ1-2, with 8 bases lining up with TRBD1. Germline CDR1 SNHLY, CDR2 FYNNEI. CDR3 length equals 15 residues. V lost 6 bases to trimming and J lost 4 bases; unmatched junction nucleotides: 10. The CDR3 loop reads CASSQAGGGSYGYTF. CDR3 nucleotides: TGTGCCAGCAGCCAAGCAGGGGGCGGCAGCTATGGCTACACCTTC.

The chain has TRBV20-1 and TRBJ1-1; perhaps TRBD1 as D (6 bases). The V gene's germline CDR1 is DFQATT and CDR2 SNEGSKA (reference sequence). The CDR3 length is 14 residues. V lost 7 bases to trimming and J lost 4 bases, with 19 bases between them. CDR3: CSGGRGGAITEAFF. CDR3 coding DNA: TGCAGTGGGGGTCGGGGGGGGGCGATCACTGAAGCTTTCTTT.

The chain combines TRBV7-8 with TRBJ2-2; D is possibly TRBD1 or TRBD2 (5 bases each). From germline, CDR1 is SGHVS and CDR2 FQNEAQ. V dropped 5 bases and J dropped 7 bases, with 11 bases sitting between them. CDR3 length: 13 residues. In DNA form, the CDR3 reads TGTGCCAGCAGCCAGGGAGATTTCGGGGAGCTGTTTTTT. Translated: CASSQGDFGELFF.

The chain's CDR3 is CSATGEYEQYF. The CDR3, as DNA: TGCAGTGCTACAGGGGAGTACGAGCAGTACTTC. The chain carries TRBV20-1 and TRBJ2-7; a weak D match, TRBD1 (6 bases). Per the germline V gene, CDR1 is DFQATT and CDR2 is SNEGSKA (reference sequence). Trimming pared 4 bases from V and 4 bases from J, leaving 8 bases between. CDR3 length: 11 residues.

This clonotype was detected only a few times. V gene TRBV2 combines with J gene TRBJ1-4, with D hard to call. This CDR3 region has 14 residues. The V end lost 11 bases, the J end lost 6 bases, and 19 bases lay between the germline ends. Germline lookup yields CDR1 SNHLY and CDR2 FYNNEI. The CDR3 loop is CAGRYSAGHEKLFF. As DNA, the CDR3 is TGTGCCGGCCGGTACAGTGCAGGACATGAAAAACTGTTTTTT.

This clonotype was picked up a small number of times. CDR3 sequence reads: CAISESRALTYEQYF. The CDR3 region has the DNA TGTGCCATCAGTGAGTCCAGGGCCCTTACCTACGAGCAGTACTTC. The rearrangement joins TRBV10-3 to TRBJ2-7, with D perhaps matching TRBD1 (5 bases). CDR1 and CDR2 (germline): ENHRY, SYGVKD. This CDR3 has 15 residues. The V and J ends lost 0 bases and 2 bases respectively, with 11 bases between them.

This clonotype came up many times. The chain is built from TRBV7-6 and TRBJ1-1; D gene unclear. CDR1 and CDR2 from the germline V gene are SGHVS and FNYEAQ. Between the trimmed V and J ends, which lost 5 bases and 0 bases, there was a span of 7 bases. The CDR3 runs to 13 residues. The CDR3: CASSTDMNTEAFF. The DNA of the CDR3 is TGTGCCAGCAGCACTGACATGAACACTGAAGCTTTCTTT.

The chain employs TRBV20-1 and TRBJ1-2, with 9 bases identical to TRBD1. The CDR3 extends over 13 amino acids. Germline CDR1 DFQATT, CDR2 SNEGSKA (reference sequence). Trimming took 6 bases from V and 8 from J; bases not matched to a gene: 10. CDR3 DNA sequence: TGCAGTGCGGCACCACAGGGGGCCCAGGGCTACACCTTC. It is translated as CSAAPQGAQGYTF.

The chain has TRBV5-8 and TRBJ2-5, with 7 bases aligning to TRBD2. J lost 5 bases, V lost 0 bases, and 4 bases had no gene match. The CDR3 runs 14 residues. Germline loops: CDR1 SGHTS, CDR2 YDEGEE. The CDR3 DNA reads as TGTGCCAGCAGCTTGGAGCGGGGCGGTGAGACCCAGTACTTC. Amino acid sequence: CASSLERGGETQYF. The variable domain in full, with the rest retrieved from reference TRBV5-8 and TRBJ2-5, is EAGVTQSPTHLIKTRGQQATLRCSPISGHTSVYWYQQALGLGLQFLLWYDEGEERNRGNFPPRFSGRQFPNYSSELNVNALELEDSALYLCASSLERGGETQYFGPGTRLLVL.

A few counts support this clonotype. V and J are TRBV24-1 and TRBJ2-5; 8 bases agree with TRBD2. Germline V gene data show CDR1 as KGHDR and CDR2 as SFDVKD. This CDR3 region has 17 residues. The junction had 10 bases not matched to a gene; V was cut back by 3 bases and J by 2 bases. In nucleotides, the CDR3 is TGTGCCACCAGTGATCCCGACCCGGGAGGGGTTCAAGAGACCCAGTACTTC. This codes for CATSDPDPGGVQETQYF.

This clonotype was detected ten times or more. The J gene is TRBJ1-2, the V gene TRBV10-3; 7 nucleotides align to TRBD1. Trimming at V came to 3 bases and at J to 6 bases, leaving 10 bases not matched to a gene. CDR3 length: 15 amino acids. Germline V gives CDR1 ENHRY, CDR2 SYGVKD. The CDR3, as DNA: TGTGCCATCAGTGATTTGGGCAGGGGGATTGATGGCTACACCTTC. This translates into CAISDLGRGIDGYTF.

The genes are TRBV10-3 and TRBJ2-2; 9 bases match TRBD1. With V trimmed by 6 bases and J by 5 bases, 7 bases remained unmatched. The germline V gene encodes CDR1 ENHRY and CDR2 SYGVKD. This CDR3 is built from 15 residues. The DNA for the CDR3 is TGTGCCATCAGAACCGGGACAGGGAAAACCGGGGAGCTGTTTTTT. Translation gives CAIRTGTGKTGELFF.

The rearrangement joins TRBV7-8 to TRBJ1-6, with D unclear. CDR3 length: 14 amino acids. Germline V CDR1 and CDR2: SGHVS, FQNEAQ. With 5 bases removed from V and 5 bases from J, the gap between germline ends came to 10 bases. As DNA, the CDR3 is TGTGCCAGCAGCGACCAGTCGGATAATTCACCCCTCCACTTT. It specifies CASSDQSDNSPLHF.

The chain employs TRBV6-5 and TRBJ2-7; 10 bases align to TRBD1. The CDR3 consists of 15 residues. The V gene's germline CDR1 is MNHEY and CDR2 SVGAGI. Trimming at V came to 4 bases and at J to 2 bases, leaving 5 bases not matched to a gene. CDR3 coding DNA: TGTGCCAGCAGTTTCGGGACAGGGGTCCCCTACGAGCAGTACTTC. Amino acids: CASSFGTGVPYEQYF.

This chain connects TRBV10-1 to TRBJ2-7; D might be TRBD1 (6 bases). V dropped 6 bases and J dropped 5 bases, with 11 bases sitting between them. Germline loops: CDR1 WNHNN, CDR2 SYGVQD (reference sequence). This CDR3 has 12 residues. In DNA, the CDR3 is TGCGCCAGCAGCACAGGGAAGGACGAGCAGTACTTC. Amino acids: CASSTGKDEQYF.

This clonotype turned up a few times. The chain employs TRBV30 and TRBJ1-2; D not resolved. Between the trimmed V and J ends, which lost 3 bases and 6 bases, there was a span of 8 bases. In germline, CDR1 is GTSNPN, CDR2 SVGIG (reference sequence). The CDR3 extends over 11 amino acids. CDR3: CAWRQADGYTF. The CDR3 DNA reads as TGTGCCTGGAGGCAGGCTGATGGCTACACCTTC.

This clonotype was seen a few times. This chain links TRBV10-3 with TRBJ1-2; 10 positions agree with TRBD1. The CDR3 loop spans 15 amino acids. In germline, CDR1 is ENHRY, CDR2 SYGVKD. The junction had 8 bases not matched to a gene; V was cut back by 10 bases and J by 0 bases. The CDR3 here is CASTLGQGANYGYTF. The CDR3 nucleotides are TGTGCCAGCACCCTTGGACAGGGGGCTAACTATGGCTACACCTTC.

The chain uses TRBV7-9 and TRBJ2-7; no clear D. V was pared by 0 bases and J by 0 bases, with 12 bases between. The CDR3 runs to 16 residues. Germline CDR1 is SEHNR and CDR2 is FQNEAQ (reference sequence). CDR3 loop: CASSLASTHVSYEQYF. The DNA for the CDR3 is TGTGCCAGCAGCTTAGCGTCGACTCATGTCTCCTACGAGCAGTACTTC.

The chain links TRBV29-1 to TRBJ2-5; 10 nucleotides agree with TRBD2. The CDR3 is made up of 13 amino acids. Germline V gene sequence: CDR1 SQVTM, CDR2 ANQGSEA. V was clipped by 6 bases and J by 3 bases; unmatched bases: 4. CDR3 DNA sequence: TGCAGCGTAGGTGGGACTAGCGAAGAGACCCAGTACTTC. Residues: CSVGGTSEETQYF.

CDR3 coding DNA: TGTGCCAGCAGCTGGGACAGCAGTTATGGCTACACCTTC. Translated: CASSWDSSYGYTF. The chain employs TRBV7-2 and TRBJ1-2; 7 bases fit TRBD1. Germline V CDR1 and CDR2: SGHTA, FQGNSA. V was pared by 4 bases and J by 5 bases, with 4 bases of the junction left unmatched. The CDR3 totals 13 residues. The complete variable domain, with remaining parts taken from reference TRBV7-2 and TRBJ1-2, reads GAGVSQSPSNKVTEKGKDVELRCDPISGHTALYWYRQSLGQGLEFLIYFQGNSAPDKSGLPSDRFSAERTGGSVSTLTIQRTQQEDSAVYLCASSWDSSYGYTFGSGTRLTVV.